This T cell receptor (beta chain) was captured by sequencing in a study of beta chain features in type 1 diabetes. Findings and caveats of the study: Moderate yet significant TCRB CDR3 shortening was seen in Type 1 diabetes patients in all four CD4+ subsets. Here, the possible influence of HLA type (on TCRB rearrangement) remained unresolved.

A word on this clone: Its antigen is still unknown.

Isolated RNA was reverse transcribed in full, so expressed TCRB transcripts were sequenced. Using immunoSEQ multiplex PCR, the repertoire was profiled, and TCRdb retains in-frame clones only, with some absent. The data hold approximately 280,000 clones, with approximately 16% observed a single time. The source of this sequence is a man aged 18 to 30 with type 1 diabetes. The material sequenced was naive CD4+ T cells from blood.

The CDR3 loop is CASSPGTGEALYEQYF. DNA of the CDR3: TGCGCCAGCAGCCCGGGGACAGGGGAAGCCCTCTACGAGCAGTACTTC. V is TRBV5-1 and J is TRBJ2-7; 10 bases are a match to TRBD1. V lost 4 bases, J lost 3 bases, and 10 bases stayed unmatched. CDR1 is SGHRS, CDR2 YFSETQ, per germline. This CDR3 comprises 16 residues.